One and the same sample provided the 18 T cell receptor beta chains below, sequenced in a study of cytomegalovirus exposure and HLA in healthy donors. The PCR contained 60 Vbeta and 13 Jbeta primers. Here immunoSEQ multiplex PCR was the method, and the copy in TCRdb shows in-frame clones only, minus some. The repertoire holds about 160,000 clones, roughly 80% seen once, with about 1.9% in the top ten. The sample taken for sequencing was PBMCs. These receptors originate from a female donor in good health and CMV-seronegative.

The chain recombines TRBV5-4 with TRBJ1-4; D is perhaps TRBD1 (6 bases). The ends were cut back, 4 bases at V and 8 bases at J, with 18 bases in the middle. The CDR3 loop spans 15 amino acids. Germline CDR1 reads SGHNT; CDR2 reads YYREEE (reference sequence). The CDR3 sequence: CASSRRDTGGEKLFF. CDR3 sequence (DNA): TGTGCCAGCAGCCGACGGGACACCGGCGGGGAAAAACTGTTTTTT.

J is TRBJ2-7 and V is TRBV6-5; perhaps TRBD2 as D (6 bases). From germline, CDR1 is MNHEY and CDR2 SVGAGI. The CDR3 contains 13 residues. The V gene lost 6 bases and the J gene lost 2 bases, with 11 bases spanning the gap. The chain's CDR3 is CASRRGDPYEQYF. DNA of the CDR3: TGTGCCAGCAGGCGGGGCGACCCCTACGAGCAGTACTTC.

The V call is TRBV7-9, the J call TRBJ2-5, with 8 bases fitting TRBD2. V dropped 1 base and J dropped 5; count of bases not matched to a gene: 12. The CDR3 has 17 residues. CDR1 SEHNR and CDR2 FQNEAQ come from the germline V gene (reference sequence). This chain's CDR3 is CASSLGATGGTAETQYF. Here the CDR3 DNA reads TGTGCCAGCAGCTTAGGAGCGACGGGAGGGACTGCGGAGACCCAGTACTTC. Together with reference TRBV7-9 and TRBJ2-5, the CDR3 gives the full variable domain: DTGVSQNPRHKITKRGQNVTFRCDPISEHNRLYWYRQTLGQGPEFLTYFQNEAQLEKSRLLSDRFSAERPKGSFSTLEIQRTEQGDSAMYLCASSLGATGGTAETQYFGPGTRLLVL.

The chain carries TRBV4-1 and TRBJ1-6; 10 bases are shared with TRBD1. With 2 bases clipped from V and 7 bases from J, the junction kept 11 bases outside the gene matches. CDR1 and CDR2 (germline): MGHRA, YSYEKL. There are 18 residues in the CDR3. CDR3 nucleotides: TGCGCCAGCAGCCAAAAGGGGACAGGGGCCATGGAGAATTCACCCCTCCACTTT. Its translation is CASSQKGTGAMENSPLHF.

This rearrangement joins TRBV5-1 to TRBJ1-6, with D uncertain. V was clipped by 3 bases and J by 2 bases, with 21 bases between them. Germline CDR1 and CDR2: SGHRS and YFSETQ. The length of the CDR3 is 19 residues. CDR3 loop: CASSSSLREGRPYNSPLHF. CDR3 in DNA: TGCGCCAGCAGCTCATCCCTGAGGGAGGGTAGGCCCTATAATTCACCCCTCCACTTT.

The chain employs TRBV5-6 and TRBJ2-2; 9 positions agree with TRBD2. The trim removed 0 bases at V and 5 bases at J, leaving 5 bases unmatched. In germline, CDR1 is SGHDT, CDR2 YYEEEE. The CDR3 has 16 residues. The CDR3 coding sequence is TGTGCCAGCAGCTTGGCCGAGCGGGGGGTAACCGGGGAGCTGTTTTTT. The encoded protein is CASSLAERGVTGELFF.

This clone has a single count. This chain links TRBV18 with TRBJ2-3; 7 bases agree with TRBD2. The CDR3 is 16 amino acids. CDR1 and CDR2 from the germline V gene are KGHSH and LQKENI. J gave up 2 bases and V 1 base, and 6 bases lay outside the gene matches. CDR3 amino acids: CASSPLLAEPTDTQYF. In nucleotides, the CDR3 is TGTGCCAGCTCACCACTCCTAGCGGAGCCCACAGATACGCAGTATTTT.

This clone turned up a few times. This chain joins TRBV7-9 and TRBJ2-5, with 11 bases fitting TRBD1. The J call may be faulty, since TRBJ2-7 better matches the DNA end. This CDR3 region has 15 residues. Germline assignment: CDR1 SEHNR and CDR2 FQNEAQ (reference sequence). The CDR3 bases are TGTGCCAGCAGCTTTGGACAGGGGGCTAGGTACGAGCAGTACTTC. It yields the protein CASSFGQGARYEQYF.

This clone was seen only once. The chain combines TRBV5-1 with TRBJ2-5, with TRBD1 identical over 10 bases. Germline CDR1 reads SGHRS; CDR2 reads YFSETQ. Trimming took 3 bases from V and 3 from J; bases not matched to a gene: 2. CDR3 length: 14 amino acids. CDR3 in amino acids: CASSWGTGEETQYF. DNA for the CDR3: TGCGCCAGCAGCTGGGGGACAGGGGAAGAGACCCAGTACTTC.

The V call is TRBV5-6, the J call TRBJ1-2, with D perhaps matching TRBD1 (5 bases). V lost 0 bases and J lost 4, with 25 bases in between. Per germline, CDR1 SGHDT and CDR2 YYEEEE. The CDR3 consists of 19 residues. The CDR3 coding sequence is TGTGCCAGCAGCTTGGGAGGCGCGCCGTGGACATTTGAGTCCTATGGCTACACCTTC. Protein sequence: CASSLGGAPWTFESYGYTF.

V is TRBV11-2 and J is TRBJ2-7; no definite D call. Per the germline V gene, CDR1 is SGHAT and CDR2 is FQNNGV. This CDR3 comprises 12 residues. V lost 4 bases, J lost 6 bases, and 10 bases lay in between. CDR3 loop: CASSSLPTEQYF. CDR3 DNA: TGTGCCAGCAGCTCCCTCCCTACCGAGCAGTACTTC.

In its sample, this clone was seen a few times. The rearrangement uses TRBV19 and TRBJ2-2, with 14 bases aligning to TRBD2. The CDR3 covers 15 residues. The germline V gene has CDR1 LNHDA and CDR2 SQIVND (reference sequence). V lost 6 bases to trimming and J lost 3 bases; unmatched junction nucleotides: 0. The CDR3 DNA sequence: TGTGCCAGTAGGGGACTAGCGGGAGACACCGGGGAGCTGTTTTTT. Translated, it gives CASRGLAGDTGELFF.

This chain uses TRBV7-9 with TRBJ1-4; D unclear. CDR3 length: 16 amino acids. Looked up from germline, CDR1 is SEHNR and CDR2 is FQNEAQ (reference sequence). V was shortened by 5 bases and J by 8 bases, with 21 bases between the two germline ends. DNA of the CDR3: TGTGCCAGCAGCGCGCCCGGCGGTAGGGAGGAAGAAAAACTGTTTTTT. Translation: CASSAPGGREEEKLFF.

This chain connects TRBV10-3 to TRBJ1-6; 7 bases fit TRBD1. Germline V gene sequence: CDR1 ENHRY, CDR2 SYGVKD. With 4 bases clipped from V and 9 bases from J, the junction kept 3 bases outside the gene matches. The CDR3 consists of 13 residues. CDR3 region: CAISAGGISPLHF. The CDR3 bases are TGTGCCATCAGTGCAGGGGGGATTTCACCCCTCCACTTT.

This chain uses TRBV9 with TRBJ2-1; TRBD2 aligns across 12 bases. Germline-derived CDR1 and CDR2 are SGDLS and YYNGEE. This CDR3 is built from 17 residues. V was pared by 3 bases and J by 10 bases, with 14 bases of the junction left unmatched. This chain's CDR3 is CASSDPPSSGGVLEQFF. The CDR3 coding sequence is TGTGCCAGCAGCGACCCACCCTCTAGCGGGGGGGTACTAGAGCAGTTCTTC.

DNA of the CDR3: TGTGCCAGCTCTCTAGCGGGGAAGGCCTCCTACGAGCAGTACTTC. Translated, it gives CASSLAGKASYEQYF. The chain uses TRBV18 and TRBJ2-7; 9 bases are a match to TRBD2. This CDR3 has 15 amino acids. Trimming removed 6 bases from V and 0 bases from J; junction bases left unmatched: 6. In germline, CDR1 is KGHSH, CDR2 LQKENI.

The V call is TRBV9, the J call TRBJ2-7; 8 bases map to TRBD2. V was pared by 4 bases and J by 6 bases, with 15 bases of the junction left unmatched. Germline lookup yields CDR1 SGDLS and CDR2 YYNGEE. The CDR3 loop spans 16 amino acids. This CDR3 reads CASSRGGTRTASEQYF. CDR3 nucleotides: TGTGCCAGCAGCCGCGGCGGGACTAGGACTGCGAGCGAGCAGTACTTC.

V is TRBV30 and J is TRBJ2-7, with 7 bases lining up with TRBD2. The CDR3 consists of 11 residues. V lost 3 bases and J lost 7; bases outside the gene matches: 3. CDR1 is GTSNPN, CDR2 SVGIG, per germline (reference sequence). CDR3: CAWSLGREQYF. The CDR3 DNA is TGTGCCTGGAGCCTCGGGAGGGAGCAGTACTTC.